This T cell receptor (beta chain) stems from a study of blood T cell repertoires in COVID-19. Assay: immunoSEQ multiplex PCR; the TCRdb copy retains only in-frame clones and omits some. Of 85,000 to 120,000 clones in the sample, roughly 90% were seen once. CDR1 LGHDT and CDR2 YNNKEL come from the germline V gene (reference sequence). The CDR3 contains 15 residues. The ends lost 3 bases at V and 7 bases at J; junction bases unmatched: 5. Seattle patients were enrolled while actively infected and followed longitudinally. This TCR derives from a woman in her 50s with COVID-19, enrolled during active disease. V usage is TRBV3-1 (or the pseudogene TRBV3-2) and J usage is TRBJ1-6; the match to TRBD1 covers 8 bases. The material sequenced was peripheral blood. Here the CDR3 reads CASSQTGASNSPLHF. The CDR3 coding sequence is TGTGCCAGCAGCCAGACAGGGGCTTCGAATTCACCCCTCCACTTT.